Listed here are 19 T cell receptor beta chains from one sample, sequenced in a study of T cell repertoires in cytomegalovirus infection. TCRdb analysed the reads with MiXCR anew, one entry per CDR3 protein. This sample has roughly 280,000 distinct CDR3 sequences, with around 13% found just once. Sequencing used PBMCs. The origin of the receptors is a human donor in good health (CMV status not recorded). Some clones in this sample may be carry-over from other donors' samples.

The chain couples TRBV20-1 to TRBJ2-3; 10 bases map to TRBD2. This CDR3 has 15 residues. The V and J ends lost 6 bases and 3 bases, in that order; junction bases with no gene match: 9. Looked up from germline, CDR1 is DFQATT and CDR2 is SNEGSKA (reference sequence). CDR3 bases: TGCAGTGCCGCCGCCGGGACTAGCGTTACAGATACGCAGTATTTT. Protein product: CSAAAGTSVTDTQYF.

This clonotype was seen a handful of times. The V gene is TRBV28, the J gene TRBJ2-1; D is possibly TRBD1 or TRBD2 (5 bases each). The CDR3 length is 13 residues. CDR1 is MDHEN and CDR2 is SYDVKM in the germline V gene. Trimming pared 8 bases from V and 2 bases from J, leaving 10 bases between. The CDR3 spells CASLGDPYNEQFF. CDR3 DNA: TGTGCCAGCCTCGGGGACCCCTACAATGAGCAGTTCTTC.

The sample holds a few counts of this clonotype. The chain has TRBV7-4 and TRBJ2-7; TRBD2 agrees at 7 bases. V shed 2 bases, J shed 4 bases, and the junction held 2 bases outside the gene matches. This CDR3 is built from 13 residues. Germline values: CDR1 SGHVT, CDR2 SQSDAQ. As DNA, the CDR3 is TGTGCCAGCAGCTTACGGGGGGATTACGAGCAGTACTTC. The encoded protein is CASSLRGDYEQYF.

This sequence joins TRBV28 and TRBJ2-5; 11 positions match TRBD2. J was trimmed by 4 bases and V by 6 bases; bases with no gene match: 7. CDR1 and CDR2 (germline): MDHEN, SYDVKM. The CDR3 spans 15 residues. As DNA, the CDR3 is TGTGCCAGCAGGCCTAGCGGGAGGCAATCAGAGACCCAGTACTTC. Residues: CASRPSGRQSETQYF.

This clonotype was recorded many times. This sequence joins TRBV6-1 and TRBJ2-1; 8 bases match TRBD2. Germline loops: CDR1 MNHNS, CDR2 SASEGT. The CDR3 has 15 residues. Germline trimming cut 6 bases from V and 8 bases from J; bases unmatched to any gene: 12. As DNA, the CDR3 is TGTGCCAGCAGACAATTCGGCGGGGGGTCTGATGAGCAGTTCTTC. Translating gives CASRQFGGGSDEQFF.

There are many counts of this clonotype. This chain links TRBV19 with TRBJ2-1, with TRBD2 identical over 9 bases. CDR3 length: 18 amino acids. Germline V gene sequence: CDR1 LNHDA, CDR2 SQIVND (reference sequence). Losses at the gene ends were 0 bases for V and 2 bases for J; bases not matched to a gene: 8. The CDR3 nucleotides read TGTGCCAGTAGTATAGAGAGGTTAGCGGGAGTACCCTACAATGAGCAGTTCTTC. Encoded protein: CASSIERLAGVPYNEQFF.

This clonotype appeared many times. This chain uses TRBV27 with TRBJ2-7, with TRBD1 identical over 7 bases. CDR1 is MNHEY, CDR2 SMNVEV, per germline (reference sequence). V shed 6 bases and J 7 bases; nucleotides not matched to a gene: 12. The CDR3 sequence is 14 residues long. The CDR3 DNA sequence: TGTGCCAGCAGGAAAAATACAGGGGTGGGGGAGCAGTACTTC. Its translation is CASRKNTGVGEQYF.

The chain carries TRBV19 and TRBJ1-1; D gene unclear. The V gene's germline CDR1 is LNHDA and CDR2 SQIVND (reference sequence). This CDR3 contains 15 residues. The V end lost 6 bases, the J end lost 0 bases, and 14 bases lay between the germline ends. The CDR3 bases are TGTGCCAGTAGAAGTCACGGCAGGCTGAACACTGAAGCTTTCTTT. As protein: CASRSHGRLNTEAFF.

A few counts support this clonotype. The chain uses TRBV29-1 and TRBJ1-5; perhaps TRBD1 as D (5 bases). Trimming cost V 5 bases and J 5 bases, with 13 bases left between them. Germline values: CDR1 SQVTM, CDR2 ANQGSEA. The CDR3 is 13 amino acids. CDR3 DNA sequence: TGCAGCGTTACCACAGGAGTTGATCAGCCCCAGCATTTT. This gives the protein CSVTTGVDQPQHF.

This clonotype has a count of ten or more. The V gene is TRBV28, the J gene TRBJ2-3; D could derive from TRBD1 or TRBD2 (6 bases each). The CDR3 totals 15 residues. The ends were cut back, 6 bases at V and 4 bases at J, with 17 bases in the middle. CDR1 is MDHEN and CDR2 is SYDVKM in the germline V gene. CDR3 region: CASSYGGWGPDTQYF. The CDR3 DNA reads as TGTGCCAGCAGCTATGGAGGGTGGGGGCCAGATACGCAGTATTTT.

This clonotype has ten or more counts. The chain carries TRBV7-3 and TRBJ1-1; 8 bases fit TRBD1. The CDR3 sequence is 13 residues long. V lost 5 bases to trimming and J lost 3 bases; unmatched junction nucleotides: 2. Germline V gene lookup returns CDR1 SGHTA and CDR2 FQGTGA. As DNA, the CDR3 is TGTGCCAGCAGCATACAGGGGGACACTGAAGCTTTCTTT. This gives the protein CASSIQGDTEAFF.

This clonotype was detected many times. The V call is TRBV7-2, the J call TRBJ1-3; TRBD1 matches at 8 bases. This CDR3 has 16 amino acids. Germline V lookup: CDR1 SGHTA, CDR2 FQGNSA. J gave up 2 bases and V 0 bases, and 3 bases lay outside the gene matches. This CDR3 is CASSLARTGTGNTIYF. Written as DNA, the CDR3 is TGTGCCAGCAGCTTAGCGCGGACAGGGACTGGAAACACCATATATTTT.

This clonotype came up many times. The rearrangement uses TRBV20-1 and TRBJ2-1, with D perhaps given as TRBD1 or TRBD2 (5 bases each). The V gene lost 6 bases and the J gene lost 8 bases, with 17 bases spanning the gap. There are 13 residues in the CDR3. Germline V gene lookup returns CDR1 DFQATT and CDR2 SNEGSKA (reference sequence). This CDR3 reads CSAPGRRRDEQFF. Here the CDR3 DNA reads TGCAGTGCGCCGGGACGGCGGAGAGATGAGCAGTTCTTC.

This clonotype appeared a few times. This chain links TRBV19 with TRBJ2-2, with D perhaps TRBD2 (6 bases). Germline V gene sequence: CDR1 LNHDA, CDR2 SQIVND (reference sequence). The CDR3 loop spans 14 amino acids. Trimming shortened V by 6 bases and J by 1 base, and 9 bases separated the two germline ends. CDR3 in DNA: TGTGCCAGTAGCGGACTACTGAACACCGGGGAGCTGTTTTTT. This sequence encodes CASSGLLNTGELFF.

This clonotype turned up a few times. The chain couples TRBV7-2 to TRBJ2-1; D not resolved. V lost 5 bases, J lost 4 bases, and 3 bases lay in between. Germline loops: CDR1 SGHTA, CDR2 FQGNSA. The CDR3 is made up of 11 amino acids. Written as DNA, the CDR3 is TGTGCCAGCAGCGAATACAATGAGCAGTTCTTC. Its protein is CASSEYNEQFF.

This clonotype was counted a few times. Here the CDR3 reads CASSQKTTGEVEAFF. The CDR3 DNA sequence: TGTGCCAGCAGTCAAAAAACGACAGGTGAGGTTGAAGCTTTCTTT. The rearrangement joins TRBV6-6 to TRBJ1-1; TRBD1 is a possible D gene (6 bases). The ends were cut back, 5 bases at V and 7 bases at J, with 20 bases in the middle. Germline lookup yields CDR1 MNHNY and CDR2 SVGAGI (reference sequence). There are 15 residues in the CDR3.

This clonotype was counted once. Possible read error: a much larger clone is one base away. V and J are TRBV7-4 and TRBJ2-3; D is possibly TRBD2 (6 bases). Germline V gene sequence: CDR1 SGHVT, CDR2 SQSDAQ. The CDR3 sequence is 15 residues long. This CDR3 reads CGSSSTEGLEDTQYF. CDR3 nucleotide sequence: TGTGGCAGCAGCTCCACGGAGGGGTTGGAAGATACGCAGTATTTT. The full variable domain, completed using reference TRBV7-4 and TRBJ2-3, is GAGVSQSPRYKVAKRGRDVALRCDSISGHVTLYWYRQTLGQGSEVLTYSQSDAQRDKSGRPSGRFSAERPERSVSTLKIQRTEQGDSAVYLCGSSSTEGLEDTQYFGPGTRLTVL.

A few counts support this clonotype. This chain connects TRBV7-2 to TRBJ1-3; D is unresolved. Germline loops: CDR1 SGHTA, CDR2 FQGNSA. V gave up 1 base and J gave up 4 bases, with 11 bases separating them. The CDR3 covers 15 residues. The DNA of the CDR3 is TGTGCCAGCAGCTTAGGCAGGCACGTCGGAAACACCATATATTTT. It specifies CASSLGRHVGNTIYF.

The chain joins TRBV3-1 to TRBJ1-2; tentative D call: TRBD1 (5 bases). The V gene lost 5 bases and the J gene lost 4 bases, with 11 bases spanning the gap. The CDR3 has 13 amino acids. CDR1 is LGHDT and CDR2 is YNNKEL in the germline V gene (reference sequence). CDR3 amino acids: CASSERGTYGYTF. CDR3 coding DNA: TGTGCCAGCAGCGAGAGGGGAACCTATGGCTACACCTTC.